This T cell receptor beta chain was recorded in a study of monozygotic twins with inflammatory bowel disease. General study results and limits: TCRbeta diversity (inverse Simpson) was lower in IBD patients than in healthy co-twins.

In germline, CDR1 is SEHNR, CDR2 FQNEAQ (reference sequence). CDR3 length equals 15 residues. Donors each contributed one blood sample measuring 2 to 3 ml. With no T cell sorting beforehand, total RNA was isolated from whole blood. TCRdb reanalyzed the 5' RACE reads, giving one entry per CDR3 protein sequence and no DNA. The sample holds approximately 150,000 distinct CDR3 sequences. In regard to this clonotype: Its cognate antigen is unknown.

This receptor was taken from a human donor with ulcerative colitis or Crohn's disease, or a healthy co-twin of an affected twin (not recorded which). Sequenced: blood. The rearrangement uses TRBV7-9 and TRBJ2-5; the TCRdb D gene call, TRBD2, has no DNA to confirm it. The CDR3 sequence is CASSLGSSEGETQYF.